Following are 31 T cell receptor beta chains from one sample sequenced in a study of cytomegalovirus exposure and HLA in healthy donors. Primers: 60 Vbeta forward and 13 Jbeta reverse. Generated by immunoSEQ multiplex PCR, the TCRdb table keeps only in-frame clones and is missing some. The sample has 200,000 to 250,000 clones. Sequenced input: PBMCs. These receptor sequences come from a woman in her thirties in good health and CMV-seropositive.

This rearrangement joins TRBV27 to TRBJ2-5; the D gene is possibly TRBD2 (6 bases). CDR1 MNHEY and CDR2 SMNVEV come from the germline V gene (reference sequence). Trimming shortened V by 6 bases and J by 1 base, and 15 bases separated the two germline ends. This CDR3 has 15 residues. CDR3 bases: TGTGCCAGCAGGTCCGTGGAGGGGCCCCAAGAGACCCAGTACTTC. Protein sequence: CASRSVEGPQETQYF.

V is TRBV28 and J is TRBJ1-5; 12 bases fit TRBD1. Germline lookup yields CDR1 MDHEN and CDR2 SYDVKM. V lost 6 bases, J lost 2 bases, and 2 bases stayed unmatched. This CDR3 is 15 amino acids long. This CDR3 is CASRGQGAGNQPQHF. In nucleotides, the CDR3 is TGTGCCAGCAGGGGACAGGGGGCTGGCAATCAGCCCCAGCATTTT.

This chain joins TRBV5-1 and TRBJ2-1; D is perhaps TRBD2 (6 bases). Germline V lookup: CDR1 SGHRS, CDR2 YFSETQ. The V gene lost 3 bases and the J gene lost 7 bases, with 14 bases spanning the gap. This CDR3 has 14 amino acids. The CDR3 loop is CASSWRDSSNEQFF. The DNA of the CDR3 is TGCGCCAGCAGCTGGCGGGACTCTTCAAATGAGCAGTTCTTC.

The J gene is TRBJ1-5, the V gene TRBV28, with 12 bases matching TRBD1. The trim removed 6 bases at V and 3 bases at J, leaving 9 bases unmatched. This CDR3 contains 17 residues. The germline CDR1 and CDR2 sequences are MDHEN and SYDVKM. The CDR3 loop reads CASRPGTGGDFNQPQHF. The CDR3 nucleotides are TGTGCCAGCAGACCCGGGACAGGGGGCGATTTCAATCAGCCCCAGCATTTT.

V and J are TRBV7-2 and TRBJ2-1; a possible D gene is TRBD2 (6 bases). Germline V gene data show CDR1 as SGHTA and CDR2 as FQGNSA. This CDR3 comprises 11 residues. The germline V and J ends were trimmed by 5 bases and 9 bases, with 8 bases remaining between them. This CDR3 reads CASSELAEQFF. For the CDR3, the DNA is TGTGCCAGCAGCGAACTAGCTGAGCAGTTCTTC.

V and J are TRBV29-1 and TRBJ2-2; 13 positions agree with TRBD2. Germline V gene lookup returns CDR1 SQVTM and CDR2 ANQGSEA. The CDR3 extends over 16 amino acids. J gave up 6 bases and V 0 bases, and 4 bases lay outside the gene matches. CDR3 loop: CSVEDNGLAGAGELFF. The CDR3 nucleotides are TGCAGCGTTGAAGATAACGGACTAGCGGGAGCCGGGGAGCTGTTTTTT.

J is TRBJ2-7 and V is TRBV6-5; no reliable D call. Germline lookup yields CDR1 MNHEY and CDR2 SVGAGI. The CDR3 consists of 14 residues. Trimming removed 2 bases from V and 2 bases from J, with 10 bases in between. The CDR3 region is CASSYGLATYEQYF. CDR3 in DNA: TGTGCCAGCAGTTACGGCTTAGCCACCTACGAGCAGTACTTC.

The chain joins TRBV15 to TRBJ1-2; weak D call: TRBD1 (6 bases). This CDR3 has 17 residues. CDR1 and CDR2 from the germline V gene are LNHNV and YYDKDF (reference sequence). V lost 0 bases to trimming and J lost 5 bases, with 19 bases between them. This CDR3 reads CATSRDLKGPQGYGYTF. CDR3 DNA: TGTGCCACCAGCAGAGATCTGAAAGGACCTCAGGGGTATGGCTACACCTTC.

The rearrangement uses TRBV27 and TRBJ1-1; 9 nucleotides align to TRBD1. Germline loops: CDR1 MNHEY, CDR2 SMNVEV (reference sequence). The CDR3 is 15 amino acids. V lost 4 bases, J lost 5 bases, and 8 bases stayed unmatched. Written as DNA, the CDR3 is TGTGCCAGCAGTTCGACAGGGGGATTGCGGACTGAAGCTTTCTTT. It is translated as CASSSTGGLRTEAFF.

The rearrangement links TRBV6-6 to TRBJ2-7, with 9 bases identical to TRBD1. The V gene end was trimmed by 5 bases and the J gene end by 4 bases; junction bases not matched to a gene: 12. The CDR3 has 16 residues. CDR1 is MNHNY and CDR2 is SVGAGI in the germline V gene (reference sequence). The chain's CDR3 is CASSLTVGTGKYEQYF. The DNA of the CDR3 is TGTGCCAGCAGTCTGACAGTGGGGACAGGGAAGTACGAGCAGTACTTC.

The V call is TRBV30, the J call TRBJ1-6; possibly TRBD1 for D (5 bases). Germline V gene sequence: CDR1 GTSNPN, CDR2 SVGIG (reference sequence). CDR3 length: 11 amino acids. With 8 bases removed from V and 7 bases from J, the gap between germline ends came to 9 bases. The CDR3 sequence is CAAWTNSPLHF. DNA of the CDR3: TGTGCCGCCTGGACAAATTCACCCCTCCACTTT. Full variable domain (missing parts from reference TRBV30 and TRBJ1-6): SQTIHQWPATLVQPVGSPLSLECTVEGTSNPNLYWYRQAAGRGLQLLFYSVGIGQISSEVPQNLSASRPQDRQFILSSKKLLLSDSGFYLCAAWTNSPLHFGNGTRLTVT.

The chain links TRBV2 to TRBJ2-2; D unresolved. The CDR3 consists of 15 residues. Per germline, CDR1 SNHLY and CDR2 FYNNEI. Between the trimmed V and J ends, which lost 3 bases and 2 bases, there was a span of 10 bases. The CDR3 loop reads CASSDRRLNTGELFF. CDR3 bases: TGTGCCAGCAGTGACCGGAGACTCAACACCGGGGAGCTGTTTTTT.

The V gene is TRBV19, the J gene TRBJ2-7; D is unresolved. CDR3 length equals 15 residues. The V gene lost 1 base and the J gene lost 10 bases, with 20 bases spanning the gap. Germline-derived CDR1 and CDR2 are LNHDA and SQIVND (reference sequence). The CDR3 loop reads CASSIGTSERLPQYF. The CDR3 region has the DNA TGTGCCAGTAGTATAGGTACTTCGGAGCGACTTCCTCAGTACTTC.

V is TRBV5-1 and J is TRBJ2-7; 12 positions match TRBD2. The CDR3 totals 15 residues. From germline, CDR1 is SGHRS and CDR2 YFSETQ. J was trimmed by 4 bases and V by 0 bases; bases with no gene match: 2. The CDR3 coding sequence is TGCGCCAGCAGCTTGGGACTAGCGGGAGAGTACGAGCAGTACTTC. Residues: CASSLGLAGEYEQYF.

The J gene is TRBJ2-5, the V gene TRBV10-3; D is unclear. CDR1 is ENHRY and CDR2 is SYGVKD in the germline V gene. V was clipped by 3 bases and J by 7 bases, with 15 bases between them. The CDR3 loop spans 14 amino acids. The CDR3 sequence: CAISDPILARTQYF. The DNA of the CDR3 is TGTGCCATCAGTGATCCAATATTGGCTCGGACCCAGTACTTC.

This chain uses TRBV9 with TRBJ1-2, with D possibly being TRBD1 (6 bases). Trimming stripped 2 bases from V and 8 bases from J, with 16 bases between. The germline gives CDR1 SGDLS, CDR2 YYNGEE. The CDR3 length is 14 residues. The CDR3 nucleotides are TGTGCCAGCAGCGTCCGGGGGAGGGGGGACGGCTACACCTTC. Encoded protein: CASSVRGRGDGYTF. Full variable domain (remainder filled in from reference TRBV9 and TRBJ1-2): DSGVTQTPKHLITATGQRVTLRCSPRSGDLSVYWYQQSLDQGLQFLIQYYNGEERAKGNILERFSAQQFPDLHSELNLSSLELGDSALYFCASSVRGRGDGYTFGSGTRLTVV.

The gene calls are TRBV28 and TRBJ1-5; D call uncertain. CDR1 and CDR2 (germline): MDHEN, SYDVKM. Trimming shortened V by 1 base and J by 5 bases, and 9 bases separated the two germline ends. This CDR3 comprises 14 residues. The CDR3 region is CASSLSQKYQPQHF. The CDR3 DNA reads TGTGCCAGCAGTTTATCCCAAAAATATCAGCCCCAGCATTTT. Complete variable domain (other parts from reference TRBV28 and TRBJ1-5): DVKVTQSSRYLVKRTGEKVFLECVQDMDHENMFWYRQDPGLGLRLIYFSYDVKMKEKGDIPEGYSVSREKKERFSLILESASTNQTSMYLCASSLSQKYQPQHFGDGTRLSIL.

This chain uses TRBV18 with TRBJ1-1; the match to TRBD1 covers 8 bases. Germline trimming cut 3 bases from V and 5 bases from J; bases unmatched to any gene: 11. Germline lookup yields CDR1 KGHSH and CDR2 LQKENI. There are 16 residues in the CDR3. The CDR3 loop is CASSPTDRVIETEAFF. In DNA form, the CDR3 reads TGTGCCAGCTCACCCACGGACAGGGTGATCGAAACTGAAGCTTTCTTT. Full variable domain (rest looked up from reference TRBV18 and TRBJ1-1): NAGVMQNPRHLVRRRGQEARLRCSPMKGHSHVYWYRQLPEEGLKFMVYLQKENIIDESGMPKERFSAEFPKEGPSILRIQQVVRGDSAAYFCASSPTDRVIETEAFFGQGTRLTVV.

The gene calls are TRBV2 and TRBJ2-5, with 9 bases fitting TRBD1. The CDR3 consists of 14 residues. Per the germline V gene, CDR1 is SNHLY and CDR2 is FYNNEI. J was trimmed by 4 bases and V by 9 bases; bases with no gene match: 9. The CDR3 DNA follows: TGTGCCAGTACCGGACAGGGGAGAGGAGAGACCCAGTACTTC. Translated: CASTGQGRGETQYF.

Concerning this clone: Additional DNA sequences in this sample encode the identical CDR3. The gene calls are TRBV18 and TRBJ1-5, with D unclear. CDR1 and CDR2 from the germline V gene are KGHSH and LQKENI. CDR3 size: 13 residues. V was pared by 3 bases and J by 5 bases, with 8 bases between. CDR3: CASSPSGDQPQHF. The CDR3 DNA reads as TGTGCCAGCTCACCCTCGGGAGATCAGCCCCAGCATTTT.

This chain connects TRBV6-6 to TRBJ2-7; 8 positions match TRBD2. Looked up from germline, CDR1 is MNHNY and CDR2 is SVGAGI (reference sequence). The CDR3 is 15 amino acids. V lost 6 bases, J lost 5 bases, and 12 bases stayed unmatched. The CDR3 bases are TGTGCCAGCAGCCTTCTTCGCGGGAGGCCTGACGAGCAGTACTTC. It encodes CASSLLRGRPDEQYF.

The chain carries TRBV5-1 and TRBJ2-3; 8 bases are shared with TRBD2. With 1 base clipped from V and 6 bases from J, the junction kept 7 bases outside the gene matches. The CDR3 length is 15 residues. Germline assignment: CDR1 SGHRS and CDR2 YFSETQ. The CDR3 region has the DNA TGCGCCAGCAGCTTGATGGCGGGGGGCCAGGATACGCAGTATTTT. This translates into CASSLMAGGQDTQYF.

This chain links TRBV5-4 with TRBJ1-4; 7 nucleotides line up with TRBD1. The CDR3 totals 15 residues. V dropped 1 base and J dropped 8; count of bases not matched to a gene: 8. Germline CDR1 is SGHNT and CDR2 is YYREEE (reference sequence). The CDR3 nucleotides are TGTGCCAGCAGCTTGTCGACAGGGTTTAGCGAAAAACTGTTTTTT. Protein: CASSLSTGFSEKLFF.

V is TRBV2 and J is TRBJ2-3; TRBD1 is a possible D gene (5 bases). Per the germline V gene, CDR1 is SNHLY and CDR2 is FYNNEI. V lost 2 bases and J 5 bases, leaving 14 bases between the germline ends. CDR3 size: 15 residues. The CDR3 coding sequence is TGTGCCAGCAGTGAAATGGCAGGGATCATAGATACGCAGTATTTT. Its translation is CASSEMAGIIDTQYF.

The chain links TRBV6-4 to TRBJ1-5; TRBD1 matches at 7 bases. V lost 4 bases, J lost 6 bases, and 6 bases stayed unmatched. The CDR3 has 14 residues. Germline V gene lookup returns CDR1 MRHNA and CDR2 SNTAGT. This CDR3 reads CASSVNRGRQPQHF. CDR3 in DNA: TGTGCCAGCAGTGTTAACAGGGGACGTCAGCCCCAGCATTTT.

V usage is TRBV5-6 and J usage is TRBJ2-3, with 8 bases identical to TRBD2. The CDR3 contains 16 residues. Germline V gene sequence: CDR1 SGHDT, CDR2 YYEEEE. V lost 1 base and J lost 3; bases outside the gene matches: 7. The CDR3 reads CASSLKGRGATDTQYF. CDR3 in DNA: TGTGCCAGCAGCTTGAAGGGGCGGGGGGCTACAGATACGCAGTATTTT. Full variable domain (outside the CDR3, taken from reference TRBV5-6 and TRBJ2-3): DAGVTQSPTHLIKTRGQQVTLRCSPKSGHDTVSWYQQALGQGPQFIFQYYEEEERQRGNFPDRFSGHQFPNYSSELNVNALLLGDSALYLCASSLKGRGATDTQYFGPGTRLTVL.

The chain has TRBV5-1 and TRBJ2-3; possible D gene TRBD1, 5 bases. CDR3 size: 15 residues. CDR1 SGHRS and CDR2 YFSETQ come from the germline V gene. Trimming pared 0 bases from V and 4 bases from J, leaving 12 bases between. Here the CDR3 DNA reads TGCGCCAGCAGCTTGGCCCTGGGGCCGGCAGATACGCAGTATTTT. Residues: CASSLALGPADTQYF.

V is TRBV7-8 and J is TRBJ2-7, with 12 bases fitting TRBD2. Germline V gene sequence: CDR1 SGHVS, CDR2 FQNEAQ. The CDR3 sequence is 16 residues long. The ends lost 5 bases at V and 6 bases at J; junction bases unmatched: 11. Here the CDR3 reads CASSRKLAGGSSEQYF. The CDR3 DNA is TGTGCCAGCAGCCGAAAACTAGCGGGGGGTTCGAGCGAGCAGTACTTC.

J is TRBJ1-1 and V is TRBV7-8, with D possibly matching TRBD1 (6 bases). The ends were cut back, 7 bases at V and 0 bases at J, with 15 bases in the middle. CDR1 is SGHVS, CDR2 FQNEAQ, per germline. This CDR3 contains 15 residues. CDR3 sequence: CASTLQGSMNTEAFF. The CDR3 DNA follows: TGTGCCAGCACCCTACAGGGTTCAATGAACACTGAAGCTTTCTTT.

This chain links TRBV5-1 with TRBJ2-7; D unclear. V was cut by 6 bases and J by 0 bases, with 10 bases left in between. The CDR3 covers 13 residues. From germline, CDR1 is SGHRS and CDR2 YFSETQ. CDR3 region: CASTRGSSYEQYF. CDR3 nucleotide sequence: TGCGCCAGCACCCGTGGCAGCTCCTACGAGCAGTACTTC.

This sequence joins TRBV5-4 and TRBJ1-1, with 10 nucleotides matching TRBD1. This CDR3 contains 15 residues. CDR1 is SGHNT, CDR2 YYREEE, per germline (reference sequence). Trimming at V came to 0 bases and at J to 6 bases, leaving 5 bases not matched to a gene. The CDR3 reads CASSLGGQGVPEAFF. The CDR3 coding sequence is TGTGCCAGCAGCTTGGGAGGACAGGGGGTTCCTGAAGCTTTCTTT.